This is a list of T cell receptor beta chains from one sample in a study of breast tumors, draining lymph nodes, adjacent tissues. Using its own MiXCR run on the multiplex PCR reads, TCRdb lists one record per CDR3 protein. This sample has about 180,000 distinct CDR3 sequences, with about 34% found just once. What was sequenced was axillary lymph node tissue. These receptors all come from a female donor with breast cancer. Some clones in this sample may be carry-over from other donors' samples. The CDR3 runs from the conserved cysteine through the conserved F or W. The D gene is left open where the match is weak. Size is omitted from some rows. Given values are once, few, many or a class for expanded clones.

>12|TRBJ2-1|TRBV19|once|NA
TGTGCCAGTAGGGGCGGATACAATGAGCAGTTCTTC
CASRGGYNEQFF
>15|TRBJ2-7|TRBV14|NA|NA
TGTGCCAGCAGTGAATCCGGGGCCTCTTCCTACGAGCGGTACTTC
CASSESGASSYERYF
>14|TRBJ1-5|TRBV27|many|NA
TGTGCCAGCAGTTGGGTCCAGGGCAATCAGCCCCAGCATTTT
CASSWVQGNQPQHF
>16|TRBJ1-6|TRBV7-2|NA|TRBD1
TGTGCCAGCAGCCAAACGACAGGGGGCAATAATTCACCCCTCCACTTT
CASSQTTGGNNSPLHF
>15|TRBJ2-3|TRBV7-9|many|NA
TGTGCCAGCAGCTACCAGCGAATTTCAGCACAGCCGCAGTATTTT
CASSYQRISAQPQYF
>15|TRBJ1-3|TRBV7-2|many|TRBD1
TGTGCCAGCAGCTCTCGGACAGGGGGCGTGAACACCATATATTTT
CASSSRTGGVNTIYF
>12|TRBJ2-2|TRBV5-6|NA|NA
TGTGCCAGCAGCTCCTTAGCGGGGGAGCTGTTTTTT
CASSSLAGELFF
>14|TRBJ2-5|TRBV11-2|many|NA
TGTGCCAGCAGCTTAGGAGTGAAGGGAGAGACCCAGTACTTC
CASSLGVKGETQYF
>14|TRBJ2-1|TRBV9|many|TRBD2
TGTGCCAGCAGCATGGGACTACCCGGGGATGAGCAGTTCTTC
CASSMGLPGDEQFF
>15|TRBJ1-2|TRBV5-1|many|NA
TGCGCCAGCAGCGCCGGACAGCGCAACAACTATGGCTACACCTTC
CASSAGQRNNYGYTF
>14|TRBJ2-3|TRBV7-9|many|NA
TGTGCCAGCAGCTCTGAAAGGGCCCCAGATACGCAGTATTTT
CASSSERAPDTQYF